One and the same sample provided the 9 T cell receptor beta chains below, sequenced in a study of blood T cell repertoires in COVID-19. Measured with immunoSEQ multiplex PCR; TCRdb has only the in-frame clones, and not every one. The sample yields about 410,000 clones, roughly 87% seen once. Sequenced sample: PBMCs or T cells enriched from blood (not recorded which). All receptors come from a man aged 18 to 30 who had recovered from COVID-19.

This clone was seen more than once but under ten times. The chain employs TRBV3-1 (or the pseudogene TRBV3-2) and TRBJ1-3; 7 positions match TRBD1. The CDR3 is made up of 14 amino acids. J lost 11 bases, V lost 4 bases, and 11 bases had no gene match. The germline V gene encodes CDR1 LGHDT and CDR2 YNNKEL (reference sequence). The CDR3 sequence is CASSPRDSGGPIYF. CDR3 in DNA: TGTGCCAGCAGCCCCCGGGACAGCGGGGGACCCATATATTTT.

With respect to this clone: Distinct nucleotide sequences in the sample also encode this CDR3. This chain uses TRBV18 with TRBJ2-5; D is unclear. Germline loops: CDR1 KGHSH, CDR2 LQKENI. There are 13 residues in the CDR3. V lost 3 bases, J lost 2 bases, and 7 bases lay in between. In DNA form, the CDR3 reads TGTGCCAGCTCACCCTCTAGACAAGAGACCCAGTACTTC. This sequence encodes CASSPSRQETQYF.

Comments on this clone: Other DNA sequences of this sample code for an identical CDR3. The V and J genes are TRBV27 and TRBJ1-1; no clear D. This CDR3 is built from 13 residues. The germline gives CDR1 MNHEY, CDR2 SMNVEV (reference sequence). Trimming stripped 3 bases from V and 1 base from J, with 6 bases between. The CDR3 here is CASSLWRNTEAFF. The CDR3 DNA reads TGTGCCAGCAGTTTGTGGAGGAACACTGAAGCTTTCTTT.

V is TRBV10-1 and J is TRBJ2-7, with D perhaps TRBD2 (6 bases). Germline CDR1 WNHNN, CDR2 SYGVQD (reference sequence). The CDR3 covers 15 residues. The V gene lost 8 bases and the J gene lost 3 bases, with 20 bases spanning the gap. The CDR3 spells CASPERVEQSYEQYF. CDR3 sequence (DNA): TGCGCCAGCCCCGAGCGGGTCGAGCAGAGCTACGAGCAGTACTTC.

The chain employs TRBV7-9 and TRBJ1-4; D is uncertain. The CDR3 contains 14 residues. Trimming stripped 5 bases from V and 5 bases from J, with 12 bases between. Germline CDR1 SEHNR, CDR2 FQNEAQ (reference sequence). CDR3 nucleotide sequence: TGTGCCAGCAGCCTTAGAACCCCAAATGAAAAACTGTTTTTT. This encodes CASSLRTPNEKLFF.

CDR3 nucleotide sequence: TGTGCCAGCAGCTTCAAACTAGCCACCTACGAGCAGTACTTC. Its protein product is CASSFKLATYEQYF. The chain uses TRBV7-9 and TRBJ2-7, with a weak D call TRBD2 (6 bases). The CDR3 has 14 amino acids. Looked up from germline, CDR1 is SEHNR and CDR2 is FQNEAQ (reference sequence). The V end lost 3 bases, the J end lost 2 bases, and 11 bases lay between the germline ends.

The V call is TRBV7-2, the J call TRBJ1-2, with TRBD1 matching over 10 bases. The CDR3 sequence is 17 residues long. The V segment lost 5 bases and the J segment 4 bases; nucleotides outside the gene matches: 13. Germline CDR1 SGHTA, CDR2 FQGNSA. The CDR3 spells CASSGDRGAPALYGYTF. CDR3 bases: TGTGCCAGCAGCGGGGACAGGGGCGCGCCTGCTCTCTATGGCTACACCTTC.

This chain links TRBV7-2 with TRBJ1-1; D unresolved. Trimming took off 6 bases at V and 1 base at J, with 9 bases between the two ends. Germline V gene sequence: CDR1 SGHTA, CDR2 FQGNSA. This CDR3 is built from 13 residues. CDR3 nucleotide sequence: TGTGCCAGCAGGTCTAGCCAGAACACTGAAGCTTTCTTT. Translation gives CASRSSQNTEAFF.

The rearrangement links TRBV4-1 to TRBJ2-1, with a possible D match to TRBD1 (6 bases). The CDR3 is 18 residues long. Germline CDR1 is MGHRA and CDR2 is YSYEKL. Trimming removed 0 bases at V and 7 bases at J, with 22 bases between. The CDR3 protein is CASSQDRSLSRGGNEQFF. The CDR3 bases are TGCGCCAGCAGCCAAGACCGATCCCTTTCCAGGGGCGGGAATGAGCAGTTCTTC.